This TCR beta chain was identified in a study of Graves' ophthalmopathy and Graves' hyperthyroidism. Amplification targeted the TCR beta CDR3 regions, with RNA transcripts as the source material. HTBI primers served in a first-round RT-PCR, which a second-round multiplex PCR followed. TCRdb reprocessed the multiplex PCR reads with MiXCR, giving one entry per CDR3 protein. The table shows 600,000 to 950,000 distinct CDR3 sequences, with around 40% occurring only once. PBMCs were isolated from an approximately 10 ml sample of fresh peripheral blood. Findings and limits, study-wide: Most thyroid clonotypes with frequency above 0.001 were detected in blood too.

This clonotype was picked up many times. Its antigen is as yet unknown. Germline V gene sequence: CDR1 SNHLY, CDR2 FYNNEI. The CDR3 totals 14 residues. The junction had 2 bases not matched to a gene; V was cut back by 4 bases and J by 3 bases. The specimen sequenced was peripheral blood. The chain joins TRBV2 to TRBJ2-5; 10 nucleotides line up with TRBD2. This sequence originates from an adult man with Graves' ophthalmopathy. CDR3 nucleotide sequence: TGTGCCAGCAGTGCGGGACTAGCGAAAGAGACCCAGTACTTC. It encodes CASSAGLAKETQYF.